This T cell receptor (beta chain) appears in the sequencing data of a study of response to subunit inactivated influenza vaccine. Study-level results: The authors suggested that every seasonal influenza vaccination recruits few new T cells.

TCRdb reprocessed the RT-PCR reads with MiXCR, giving one entry per CDR3 protein. The table shows 600,000 to 700,000 distinct CDR3 sequences, with around 15% occurring only once. The ends were cut back, 0 bases at V and 0 bases at J, with 5 bases in the middle. The CDR3 is made up of 14 amino acids. The germline gives CDR1 SGHKS, CDR2 YYEKEE (reference sequence). This clonotype was recorded at least ten times. The antigen is not known. Specimen: PBMCs from blood, collected around two weeks before vaccination. The clonotype originates from a man in his forties or fifties who received an inactivated influenza vaccine. The chain links TRBV5-5 to TRBJ2-3; D gene ambiguous. The CDR3 loop reads CASSLEVSTDTQYF. The DNA for the CDR3 is TGTGCCAGCAGCTTGGAAGTTAGCACAGATACGCAGTATTTT.